A single T cell receptor beta chain is shown here with its context. Chain pairing is unknown; alpha and beta were sequenced separately. TCRdb's copy holds only in-frame clones and misses some; the assay was immunoSEQ multiplex PCR. The sample yields tens of thousands of clones, about nine tenths seen once. CDR3 size: 14 residues. The V gene's germline CDR1 is SGHRS and CDR2 YFSETQ. V was clipped by 2 bases and J by 13 bases; unmatched bases: 8. Sorting used thawed, overnight-rested PBMC stained with anti-CD3, a viability dye and GMM-loaded CD1B tetramer. CD1B tetramers were loaded with Rhodococcus equi-derived C32 glucose monomycolate. CD14-expressing monocytes were removed from PBMC before cryopreservation and sorting. About 100,000 tetramer-negative cells were sorted from each donor. The sample comes from a study of T cells in tuberculosis. Study-level findings and limits: The stringent gate may have excluded weak CD1B-GMM tetramer binders.

This receptor was obtained from an adult woman with latent tuberculosis. This chain connects TRBV5-1 to TRBJ2-1; 11 positions match TRBD2. Sequenced sample: CD1b-GMM tetramer-negative cells sorted from PBMCs. The CDR3 bases are TGCGCCAGCAGCTTAGATCACGGGACTAGCGGACAGTTCTTC. It specifies CASSLDHGTSGQFF.